One and the same sample provided the 22 T cell receptor beta chains below, sequenced in a study of metastatic and nonmetastatic thyroid tumors. Using MiXCR, TCRdb reanalyzed the PCR reads. The table shows about 50,000 clones, with roughly 4% occurring only once. No treatment had been given to any patient before thyroid surgery. Sequencing input: blood. The receptors shown here come from a female donor with papillary thyroid cancer or a benign thyroid nodule (not recorded which). Some clones in this sample may be carry-over from other donors' samples.

This clone turned up a few times. The CDR3 is CAISENPGVYEQYF. DNA of the CDR3: TGTGCCATCAGTGAGAATCCGGGGGTCTACGAGCAGTACTTC. The chain carries TRBV10-3 and TRBJ2-7, with D tentatively TRBD2 (6 bases). Trimming left V 2 bases short and J 3 bases short, with 11 bases between. In germline, CDR1 is ENHRY, CDR2 SYGVKD. The CDR3 length is 14 residues.

This clone was detected ten times or more. The sample holds other DNA sequences that translate to the same CDR3. The J gene is TRBJ2-1, the V gene TRBV5-8; no clear D. The germline V gene encodes CDR1 SGHTS and CDR2 YDEGEE. The V gene lost 0 bases and the J gene lost 0 bases, with 7 bases spanning the gap. The CDR3 sequence is 15 residues long. CDR3 coding DNA: TGTGCCAGCAGCTTGGGTAGAAGCTCCTACAATGAGCAGTTCTTC. It yields the protein CASSLGRSSYNEQFF.

Points on this clone: The final CDR3 position lacks the conserved phenylalanine or tryptophan, pointing to a likely read error. The gene calls are TRBV19 and TRBJ2-1, with a tentative D call TRBD2 (5 bases). Trimming took off 6 bases at V and 8 bases at J, with 5 bases between the two ends. The germline V gene has CDR1 LNHDA and CDR2 SQIVND (reference sequence). The CDR3 has 10 residues. The CDR3 bases are TGTGCCAGTAGGGGAGATGAGCAGTTCGTC. This translates into CASRGDEQFV.

As concerns this clone: A read error is possible here, since a much larger clone lies one base away. The CDR3 sequence is CASKGKAVITEAFF. The CDR3 DNA follows: TGCGCCAGCAAGGGAAAGGCGGTGATCACTGAAGCTTTCTTT. This chain connects TRBV2 to TRBJ1-1, with unresolved D. This CDR3 has 14 residues. Germline values: CDR1 SNHLY, CDR2 FYNNEI.

This clone has just a few counts. This may stem from a read error, because a much larger clone lies one nucleotide away. CDR3 in amino acids: CASSLSEAGVCGELFF. CDR3 DNA sequence: TGTGCCAGCAGCTTAAGCGAGGCGGGAGTCTGCGGGGAGCTGTTTTTT. V usage is TRBV7-9 and J usage is TRBJ2-2; 7 bases are a match to TRBD2. The CDR3 has 16 amino acids. Germline V gene lookup returns CDR1 SEHNR and CDR2 FQNEAQ (reference sequence). The ends lost 2 bases at V and 7 bases at J; junction bases unmatched: 10.

This clone was seen more than once but under ten times. This chain joins TRBV7-6 and TRBJ2-7; the D gene could be TRBD1 or TRBD2 (8 bases each). This CDR3 spans 16 amino acids. Germline V gene sequence: CDR1 SGHVS, CDR2 FNYEAQ. V lost 1 base and J 5 bases, leaving 18 bases between the germline ends. Here the CDR3 DNA reads TGTGCCAGCAGCTTAGGAATAGCGGGACAGGTCCACGAGCAGTACTTC. Protein sequence: CASSLGIAGQVHEQYF.

This clone was detected ten times or more. J is TRBJ2-1 and V is TRBV20-1, with 11 bases lining up with TRBD2. This CDR3 has 14 residues. Germline assignment: CDR1 DFQATT and CDR2 SNEGSKA (reference sequence). The V and J ends lost 4 bases and 3 bases, in that order; junction bases with no gene match: 2. The CDR3: CSATGLADYNEQFF. In nucleotides, the CDR3 is TGCAGTGCTACGGGACTAGCGGACTACAATGAGCAGTTCTTC.

This clone came up many times. The V and J genes are TRBV7-3 and TRBJ2-5, with TRBD2 matching over 8 bases. Germline CDR1 SGHTA, CDR2 FQGTGA. The CDR3 covers 14 residues. V shed 1 base and J 4 bases; nucleotides not matched to a gene: 2. The DNA of the CDR3 is TGTGCCAGCAGCTTAATCGGGGGGGGAGAGACCCAGTACTTC. Translated: CASSLIGGGETQYF.

This clone was seen only a few times. The genes are TRBV7-2 and TRBJ2-2; TRBD2 matches at 11 bases. Trimming took 5 bases from V and 4 from J; bases not matched to a gene: 9. Germline assignment: CDR1 SGHTA and CDR2 FQGNSA. This CDR3 comprises 17 residues. The chain's CDR3 is CASSPSLAGVGTGELFF. CDR3 nucleotides: TGTGCCAGCAGCCCCTCACTAGCGGGAGTGGGCACCGGGGAGCTGTTTTTT.

The rearrangement links TRBV6-2 or TRBV6-3 to TRBJ1-6; tentatively, D is TRBD1 (5 bases). Trimming removed 5 bases from V and 9 bases from J, with 14 bases in between. The CDR3 consists of 14 residues. The germline V gene has CDR1 MNHEY and CDR2 SVGEGT. CDR3 protein: CASSLGEGRSPLHF. The CDR3 DNA reads TGTGCCAGCAGTCTAGGGGAGGGGCGTTCACCCCTCCACTTT.

The rearrangement joins TRBV6-5 to TRBJ2-7, with D possibly being TRBD1 (5 bases). CDR3 length equals 14 residues. CDR1 and CDR2 from the germline V gene are MNHEY and SVGAGI. The germline V and J ends were trimmed by 2 bases and 2 bases, with 10 bases remaining between them. The CDR3 DNA reads TGTGCCAGCAGTTACGGGCAGGGCGCCTACGAGCAGTACTTC. It yields the protein CASSYGQGAYEQYF.

The rearrangement joins TRBV28 to TRBJ2-7; D is ambiguous. V was shortened by 4 bases and J by 7 bases, with 11 bases between the two germline ends. This CDR3 is 12 amino acids long. The V gene's germline CDR1 is MDHEN and CDR2 SYDVKM. The CDR3 loop is CASSSSMGEQYF. CDR3 bases: TGTGCCAGCAGTTCCTCGATGGGGGAGCAGTACTTC.

The V and J genes are TRBV6-1 and TRBJ1-4, with TRBD1 as a possible D gene (6 bases). The CDR3 contains 15 residues. V was trimmed by 4 bases and J by 3 bases, leaving 12 bases between them. The germline CDR1 and CDR2 sequences are MNHNS and SASEGT. The CDR3 DNA reads TGTGCCAGCAGTGGGAAGGGGGTGTCTAATGAAAAACTGTTTTTT. It translates to CASSGKGVSNEKLFF.

This clone was detected many times. The chain carries TRBV19 and TRBJ1-2, with 11 positions matching TRBD1. In germline, CDR1 is LNHDA, CDR2 SQIVND (reference sequence). V gave up 6 bases and J gave up 4 bases; unmatched junction bases: 4. The CDR3 is 14 residues long. The CDR3 DNA follows: TGTGCCAGTAGCCCTGGGACAGGGGGCTATGGCTACACCTTC. Protein sequence: CASSPGTGGYGYTF.

This clone was detected a few times. This sequence joins TRBV6-2 or TRBV6-3 and TRBJ1-6, with a weak D call TRBD1 (5 bases). Between the trimmed V and J ends, which lost 7 bases and 14 bases, there was a span of 18 bases. This CDR3 region has 13 residues. Germline-derived CDR1 and CDR2 are MNHEY and SVGEGT. The CDR3 sequence is CASKRDLSLALHF. In DNA form, the CDR3 reads TGTGCCAGCAAACGGGACCTTTCTCTGGCCCTCCACTTT.

This clone was seen ten or more times. At one boundary the junction diverges from the germline segment, which might be a read error. The same CDR3 arises from other DNA sequences in this sample as well. The rearrangement links TRBV19 to TRBJ1-2, with no clear D. Germline CDR1 and CDR2: LNHDA and SQIVND (reference sequence). The CDR3 is made up of 12 amino acids. The chain's CDR3 is CASSIGPYGYTF. The CDR3 DNA follows: TGTGCCAGTAGTATAGGTCCCTATGGTTACACCTTC.

In its sample, this clone was seen a few times. The chain employs TRBV2 and TRBJ1-5, with D perhaps TRBD1 (6 bases). The germline V and J ends were trimmed by 4 bases and 6 bases, with 10 bases remaining between them. The CDR3 is 13 residues long. From germline, CDR1 is SNHLY and CDR2 FYNNEI. The CDR3 DNA sequence: TGTGCCAGCAGTGGCTCAGGGGCTCAGCCCCAGCATTTT. Translating it yields CASSGSGAQPQHF.

In this sample, this clone turned up many times. This chain uses TRBV20-1 with TRBJ2-2; 12 positions agree with TRBD2. The CDR3 spans 17 residues. Germline V gene lookup returns CDR1 DFQATT and CDR2 SNEGSKA (reference sequence). V shed 5 bases and J 0 bases; nucleotides not matched to a gene: 7. The DNA for the CDR3 is TGCAGTGCTCGAACCGGACTAGCGGGATCGAACACCGGGGAGCTGTTTTTT. It encodes CSARTGLAGSNTGELFF.

Concerning this clone: One end of the junction does not line up with germline, which may come from a read error. The chain has TRBV5-1 and TRBJ2-2, with D possibly being TRBD2 (5 bases). CDR3 length: 15 amino acids. Germline CDR1 SGHRS, CDR2 YFSETQ. The CDR3 loop reads CASSFSGPNTWELCF. In nucleotides, the CDR3 is TGCGCCAGCAGCTTTTCGGGCCCGAACACCTGGGAGCTGTGTTTT.

In the case of this clone: A read error is possible here, since a much larger clone lies one base away. This chain connects TRBV27 to TRBJ2-7; 7 bases line up with TRBD2. CDR1 is MNHEY and CDR2 is SMNVEV in the germline V gene (reference sequence). With V trimmed by 6 bases and J by 3 bases, 8 bases remained unmatched. The CDR3 loop spans 14 amino acids. The CDR3 nucleotides read TGTGCCAGCAGACCGACTAGCCGTTACTACGAGCAGTACTTC. Amino acid sequence: CASRPTSRYYEQYF.

This clone came up a few times. The rearrangement uses TRBV7-3 and TRBJ1-1; perhaps TRBD1 as D (5 bases). Germline CDR1 SGHTA, CDR2 FQGTGA. The CDR3 has 13 residues. The ends were cut back, 1 base at V and 6 bases at J, with 9 bases in the middle. This CDR3 reads CASSLRQSSEAFF. The CDR3, as DNA: TGTGCCAGCAGCTTAAGACAGAGCTCTGAAGCTTTCTTT.

This clone was detected many times. The same CDR3 can be traced to other DNA sequences in this sample. V is TRBV7-6 and J is TRBJ2-1; no definite D call. In germline, CDR1 is SGHVS, CDR2 FNYEAQ. V lost 1 base to trimming and J lost 13 bases, with 14 bases between them. This CDR3 has 13 amino acids. The CDR3 sequence is CASSLVSGVEQFF. CDR3 DNA: TGTGCCAGCAGCTTAGTATCGGGCGTCGAACAGTTCTTC.